This T cell receptor (beta chain) stems from a study of T cell repertoires in cytomegalovirus infection (dated by TCRdb to about 2019). Describing the broader study: Recently identified HLA-C-restricted CMV epitopes, whose presentation resists viral immunomodulation, were targeted by peptide stimulations together with well-studied HLA-B-restricted epitopes. Donor HLA type was relevant to the analysis, as public TCR beta signatures indicated carriage of CMV infection together with the matching HLA type.

General conclusions and limits of the study: The ex vivo response was dominated by HLA-C-restricted CMV-specific TCR beta clonotypes, and the single most frequent clonotype in two of eight donors was supplied by these HLA-C-restricted clonotypes. Cumulative frequency of public TCR beta family members discriminated carriers of CMV infection plus the relevant HLA type in this cohort and an independent roughly 350-donor cohort.

Interpreted using the paper, the treatment or condition label stands for: in vitro stimulation with specific CMV peptide epitopes to enrich CMV-specific T cells. Its CDR3 holds 13 amino acids, cysteine through phenylalanine. The retained sequence is limited to the CDR3, 39 bases, with the frame set at the first base. The CDR1 and CDR2 encoded by the germline V gene are SQVTM and ANQGSEA. V is clipped by 1 base and J by 1 base, and the sequence between their germline boundaries is 7 bases long. A remark on this clonotype: The antigen it binds to is not known. No clone much larger than this one lies a single base away; base qualities are absent.

Instrument on record: Illumina HiSeq 1500. The public reads were reanalyzed by TCRdb: fastp trimming at Q25, MiXCR alignment, in-frame beta chains only. Rows with one shared CDR3 protein collapse into an entry with the most common genes and DNA. The sample records hundreds of thousands of distinct CDR3 sequences, about 33% of which are singletons. The ten largest clonotypes hold about 18% of the sample. Rearrangement joined TRBV29-1 to TRBJ1-1; too little of a D gene remains to name it. This sequence originates from a human donor in good health (CMV status not recorded). Some clones in this sample may be carry-over from other donors' samples. Sequencing used cultured PBMCs, obtained from culture after CMV antigen stimulation. CDR3 reads: CSVEVIRNTEAFF. The DNA sequence follows: TGCAGCGTTGAAGTTATACGGAACACTGAAGCTTTCTTT.